This TCR beta chain comes out of a study of blood T cell repertoires in COVID-19. The overall study: Whether acute or convalescent, the COVID-19 samples came from the United States, Italy and Spain. From T cells, B-cell-depleted T cells, or PBMCs came the material, which was cDNA or gDNA.

Assay used: immunoSEQ multiplex PCR; TCRdb lists only in-frame clones, some missing. Of some 240,000 clones listed, roughly 80% are singletons. Germline V gene lookup returns CDR1 SNHLY and CDR2 FYNNEI. V was clipped by 0 bases and J by 1 base, with 6 bases between them. This CDR3 has 14 amino acids. The specimen sequenced was peripheral blood. This rearrangement joins TRBV2 to TRBJ1-1; D is undetermined. The receptor's source is a woman aged 65 to 85 with acute or convalescent COVID-19. The CDR3 reads CASSEARGNTEAFF. Here the CDR3 DNA reads TGTGCCAGCAGTGAAGCGCGAGGGAACACTGAAGCTTTCTTT.